These T cell receptor beta chains were read from a single sample in a study of cytomegalovirus exposure and HLA in healthy donors. Assay: immunoSEQ multiplex PCR; the TCRdb copy retains only in-frame clones and omits some. The sample lists approximately 170,000 clones; about four fifths were seen once. The sample consisted of PBMCs. The receptors were sampled from a male donor in good health and CMV-seronegative. Each CDR3 is given with its conserved first and last residue. A D gene is named only where the DNA matches it firmly. A clone size is listed for some rows: how often the clone was seen (once, few, many), or a class if it is expanded.

d_gene	j_gene	abundance	v_gene	CDR3aa	CDR3nt
-	TRBJ1-4	few	TRBV7-9	CASSFYGGEKLFF	TGTGCCAGCAGCTTTTACGGGGGGGAAAAACTGTTTTTT
TRBD2	TRBJ2-7	once	TRBV25-1	CASSADYPGGYEQYF	TGTGCCAGCAGTGCAGACTACCCGGGAGGGTACGAGCAGTACTTC
-	TRBJ1-1	-	TRBV7-9	CASSLVFGFEGPEAFF	TGTGCCAGCAGCTTAGTATTTGGGTTTGAGGGTCCTGAAGCTTTCTTT
-	TRBJ2-7	-	TRBV7-9	CASSSYHEQYF	TGTGCCAGCAGCAGCTACCACGAGCAGTACTTC
TRBD1	TRBJ2-7	-	TRBV7-2	CASSSGTGGYEQYF	TGTGCCAGCAGCTCTGGGACAGGTGGCTACGAGCAGTACTTC
-	TRBJ1-2	few	TRBV29-1	CSVVETAGYGYTF	TGCAGCGTTGTAGAGACAGCTGGCTATGGCTACACCTTC
-	TRBJ1-2	-	TRBV9	CASSVQTDSYGYTF	TGTGCCAGCAGCGTTCAGACCGACAGCTATGGCTACACCTTC
TRBD1	TRBJ1-2	-	TRBV11-2	CASRPPGTGLFGYTF	TGTGCCAGCCGCCCCCCAGGGACAGGGCTTTTTGGCTACACCTTC
-	TRBJ1-1	few	TRBV5-1	CASSFGTQRAAFF	TGCGCCAGCAGCTTCGGGACTCAAAGGGCGGCTTTCTTT
-	TRBJ1-1	-	TRBV9	CASSVVQGMNTEAFF	TGTGCCAGCAGCGTAGTTCAGGGGATGAACACTGAAGCTTTCTTT
TRBD1	TRBJ1-5	-	TRBV15	CATSRTGQASNQPQHF	TGTGCCACCAGCAGAACCGGACAGGCTAGCAATCAGCCCCAGCATTTT
TRBD2	TRBJ2-3	-	TRBV7-6	CASSWTSGSTDTQYF	TGTGCCAGCAGCTGGACTAGCGGGAGCACAGATACGCAGTATTTT
-	TRBJ2-5	-	TRBV30	CAWSPERITGGETQYF	TGTGCCTGGAGTCCCGAGCGGATTACGGGCGGGGAGACCCAGTACTTC
TRBD1	TRBJ1-4	medium-sized	TRBV27	CASSFRGPEEKLFF	TGTGCCAGCAGTTTTAGGGGGCCGGAAGAAAAACTGTTTTTT
-	TRBJ2-5	once	TRBV2	CASSYTAGLQETQYF	TGTGCCAGCAGTTACACCGCAGGTTTACAAGAGACCCAGTACTTC
-	TRBJ2-5	-	TRBV7-9	CASSFGEETQYF	TGTGCCAGCAGCTTCGGTGAGGAGACCCAGTACTTC
TRBD2	TRBJ2-3	-	TRBV18	CASSPTSGGLTDTQYF	TGTGCCAGCTCACCCACTAGCGGGGGACTCACAGATACGCAGTATTTT
-	TRBJ2-4	-	TRBV7-9	CASSSQGVGLKNIQYF	TGTGCCAGCAGCTCTCAAGGGGTGGGCCTAAAAAACATTCAGTACTTC
TRBD1	TRBJ2-7	-	TRBV9	CASSGGQGAREQYF	TGTGCCAGCAGCGGGGGACAGGGGGCGAGAGAGCAGTACTTC
-	TRBJ2-1	few	TRBV7-2	CASSPQSLTYNEQFF	TGTGCCAGCAGCCCCCAAAGTCTTACTTACAATGAGCAGTTCTTC
-	TRBJ1-1	-	TRBV9	CASTLDGVNTEAFF	TGTGCCAGCACACTAGACGGAGTGAACACTGAAGCTTTCTTT
-	TRBJ2-1	few	TRBV5-3	CARSFFISGRDEQFF	TGTGCCAGAAGCTTTTTCATCTCGGGTCGCGATGAGCAGTTCTTC
-	TRBJ2-2	-	TRBV10-3	CAISESRVGGELFF	TGTGCCATCAGTGAGTCGAGGGTTGGCGGGGAGCTGTTTTTT